This T cell receptor beta chain was profiled in a study of cytomegalovirus exposure and HLA in healthy donors. The study, taken as a whole, reports: An analysis that was carried out later associated 15,000 to 20,000 TCR beta sequences with HLA alleles at 0.05 false discovery rate.

Germline assignment: CDR1 MNHEY and CDR2 SMNVEV (reference sequence). The length of the CDR3 is 11 residues. V shed 5 bases, J shed 9 bases, and the junction held 3 bases outside the gene matches. This clone has a handful of counts. Its antigen is not known. The PCR used 60 Vbeta and 13 Jbeta primers. The repertoire was sequenced with immunoSEQ multiplex PCR; TCRdb's copy has only in-frame clones and lacks some. In the table there are about 190,000 clones, more than 65% of which are singletons. This sequence originates from a woman aged 25-40 years in good health and CMV-seropositive. This chain links TRBV27 with TRBJ2-7; TRBD2 agrees at 8 bases. Input material: PBMCs. The CDR3 DNA reads as TGTGCCAGCAGTGTTACTAGCGGGCAGTACTTC. Its protein product is CASSVTSGQYF.